The 24 T cell receptor beta chains reported below all come from one sample, sequenced in a study of a mutant IDH1 vaccine in newly diagnosed glioma. No antigen is known for these receptors. TCRdb's table, derived via immunoSEQ multiplex PCR, lists solely in-frame clones and lacks some. The data contain 60,000 to 100,000 clones, approximately 85% of them singletons. Time point indicated: week 23, last vaccination. Doses of 300 ug of mutant IDH1 20-mer peptide were given with topical imiquimod. Sequencing used PBMCs, obtained from a glioma patient whose treatment included an IDH1 peptide vaccine. These receptors originate from a woman between 45 and 60 years old with glioma.

The rearrangement joins TRBV6-5 to TRBJ2-7, with D unresolved. CDR3 length equals 14 residues. The V gene's germline CDR1 is MNHEY and CDR2 SVGAGI. V was trimmed by 2 bases and J by 2 bases, leaving 10 bases between them. CDR3 bases: TGTGCCAGCAGTTACGTGGCAGGTCCCTACGAGCAGTACTTC. It yields the protein CASSYVAGPYEQYF.

This chain connects TRBV28 to TRBJ2-1; D is tentatively TRBD1 or TRBD2 (5 bases each). This CDR3 spans 14 amino acids. Germline CDR1 and CDR2: MDHEN and SYDVKM. The V end lost 6 bases, the J end lost 6 bases, and 15 bases lay between the germline ends. CDR3 coding DNA: TGTGCCAGCAGGCTCGGGGCAGAGCGCAATGAGCAGTTCTTC. The encoded protein is CASRLGAERNEQFF.

The chain couples TRBV6-1 to TRBJ1-4; tentative D call: TRBD1 (5 bases). The length of the CDR3 is 15 residues. V lost 6 bases, J lost 3 bases, and 14 bases lay in between. Germline-derived CDR1 and CDR2 are MNHNS and SASEGT. The CDR3 protein is CASRMTADPNEKLFF. In DNA, the CDR3 is TGTGCCAGCAGAATGACAGCGGATCCTAATGAAAAACTGTTTTTT.

This chain connects TRBV29-1 to TRBJ2-1; D unresolved. V was shortened by 4 bases and J by 0 bases, with 4 bases between the two germline ends. The germline V gene encodes CDR1 SQVTM and CDR2 ANQGSEA. CDR3 length: 12 amino acids. CDR3: CSVVASYNEQFF. The CDR3 bases are TGCAGCGTTGTTGCCTCCTACAATGAGCAGTTCTTC.

The genes are TRBV28 and TRBJ2-4; 7 bases are shared with TRBD1. The CDR3 has 13 residues. V dropped 6 bases and J dropped 3; count of bases not matched to a gene: 2. The germline V gene has CDR1 MDHEN and CDR2 SYDVKM. The chain's CDR3 is CASRQGSKNIQYF. The CDR3, as DNA: TGTGCCAGCAGACAGGGGAGCAAAAACATTCAGTACTTC.

J is TRBJ2-1 and V is TRBV6-1; D may match TRBD1 or TRBD2 (5 bases each). Germline CDR1 and CDR2: MNHNS and SASEGT. V lost 4 bases to trimming and J lost 7 bases, with 5 bases between them. The length of the CDR3 is 11 residues. The CDR3 DNA follows: TGTGCCAGCAGTGGGGGGAATGAGCAGTTCTTC. This encodes CASSGGNEQFF.

The chain employs TRBV6-5 and TRBJ2-1, with D hard to call. With 0 bases removed from V and 9 bases from J, the gap between germline ends came to 3 bases. CDR3 length: 11 residues. Per the germline V gene, CDR1 is MNHEY and CDR2 is SVGAGI. Here the CDR3 reads CASSYSSEQFF. CDR3 DNA: TGTGCCAGCAGTTACTCGAGTGAGCAGTTCTTC.

V usage is TRBV27 and J usage is TRBJ2-7; perhaps TRBD2 as D (5 bases). Per the germline V gene, CDR1 is MNHEY and CDR2 is SMNVEV (reference sequence). The V end lost 3 bases, the J end lost 0 bases, and 12 bases lay between the germline ends. This CDR3 contains 15 residues. This chain's CDR3 is CASSFEGSPSYEQYF. CDR3 bases: TGTGCCAGCAGTTTCGAAGGGAGCCCCTCCTACGAGCAGTACTTC.

The chain carries TRBV2 and TRBJ2-5; D possibly corresponds to TRBD1 (6 bases). The V end was cut by 10 bases, the J end by 5 bases, with 23 bases between. The length of the CDR3 is 15 residues. Looked up from germline, CDR1 is SNHLY and CDR2 is FYNNEI. This CDR3 is CATTGLGRGIETQYF. The CDR3 bases are TGTGCCACCACAGGGCTAGGTAGGGGAATCGAGACCCAGTACTTC. Based on the CDR3 plus reference TRBV2 and TRBJ2-5, the full variable domain is EPEVTQTPSHQVTQMGQEVILRCVPISNHLYFYWYRQILGQKVEFLVSFYNNEISEKSEIFDDQFSVERPDGSNFTLKIRSTKLEDSAMYFCATTGLGRGIETQYFGPGTRLLVL.

V is TRBV6-6 and J is TRBJ2-2; the match to TRBD1 covers 7 bases. V lost 6 bases to trimming and J lost 0 bases; unmatched junction nucleotides: 4. Looked up from germline, CDR1 is MNHNY and CDR2 is SVGAGI (reference sequence). CDR3 length equals 15 residues. The CDR3 DNA is TGTGCCAGCAGAACCGGGACAGCGAACACCGGGGAGCTGTTTTTT. As protein: CASRTGTANTGELFF.

This clone has a handful of counts. V usage is TRBV10-3 and J usage is TRBJ2-2, with D perhaps matching TRBD1 (5 bases). Germline CDR1 ENHRY, CDR2 SYGVKD. The CDR3 has 15 amino acids. V was shortened by 3 bases and J by 4 bases, with 12 bases between the two germline ends. CDR3 coding DNA: TGTGCCATCAGTGAATCGGTCAGGGTCACCGGGGAGCTGTTTTTT. Its protein is CAISESVRVTGELFF.

The CDR3 is CASSSRTAPHTEAFF. The CDR3 DNA follows: TGCGCCAGCAGTTCCCGGACAGCTCCCCACACTGAAGCTTTCTTT. The genes are TRBV10-2 and TRBJ1-1; a weak D match, TRBD1 (6 bases). V was clipped by 5 bases and J by 3 bases, with 16 bases between them. CDR1 WSHSY and CDR2 SAAADI come from the germline V gene. The length of the CDR3 is 15 residues.

This clone was seen a single time. The gene calls are TRBV5-6 and TRBJ1-2; 9 bases map to TRBD1. The CDR3 is 14 residues long. Germline lookup yields CDR1 SGHDT and CDR2 YYEEEE. V dropped 4 bases and J dropped 2; count of bases not matched to a gene: 3. Here the CDR3 reads CASSPGTGNYGYTF. For the CDR3, the DNA is TGTGCCAGCAGCCCCGGGACAGGGAACTATGGCTACACCTTC.

This clone was recorded once. J is TRBJ1-3 and V is TRBV5-1, with 8 positions matching TRBD1. This CDR3 region has 15 residues. V shed 0 bases and J 4 bases; nucleotides not matched to a gene: 3. CDR1 and CDR2 (germline): SGHRS, YFSETQ. The CDR3 DNA reads TGCGCCAGCAGCTTGGGGGGACAGGCGGGAAACACCATATATTTT. This translates into CASSLGGQAGNTIYF.

This clone occurred once. The chain has TRBV19 and TRBJ2-3; 8 bases map to TRBD2. Germline V gene data show CDR1 as LNHDA and CDR2 as SQIVND (reference sequence). The junction had 7 bases not matched to a gene; V was cut back by 8 bases and J by 3 bases. The CDR3 length is 14 residues. CDR3 region: CASSQGLVTDTQYF. The CDR3 bases are TGTGCCAGTTCGCAGGGACTAGTAACAGATACGCAGTATTTT.

V is TRBV19 and J is TRBJ2-5; 9 bases are shared with TRBD2. Germline V gene sequence: CDR1 LNHDA, CDR2 SQIVND (reference sequence). V gave up 4 bases and J gave up 2 bases; unmatched junction bases: 5. This CDR3 region has 15 residues. The CDR3 sequence is CASSTGLAGQETQYF. The CDR3 DNA sequence: TGTGCCAGTAGTACGGGACTAGCAGGACAAGAGACCCAGTACTTC.

Concerning this clone: Other DNA sequences of this sample code for an identical CDR3. CDR3 coding DNA: TGTGCCAGCAGCGTACAGGGCGACTATGGCTACACCTTC. Translation: CASSVQGDYGYTF. The rearrangement joins TRBV9 to TRBJ1-2; perhaps TRBD1 as D (5 bases). The CDR3 extends over 13 amino acids. V shed 1 base and J shed 3 bases, with 7 bases lying between them. From germline, CDR1 is SGDLS and CDR2 YYNGEE.

This clone has more than one count but fewer than ten. V gene TRBV30 combines with J gene TRBJ2-1; possibly TRBD1 for D (5 bases). The CDR3 totals 12 residues. Trimming took 4 bases from V and 10 from J, leaving 14 bases between them. The V gene's germline CDR1 is GTSNPN and CDR2 SVGIG (reference sequence). The CDR3 bases are TGTGCCTGGACCTCAGGGTTAGGGGAGCAGTTCTTC. This codes for CAWTSGLGEQFF.

The J gene is TRBJ1-1, the V gene TRBV28; 9 nucleotides agree with TRBD1. Germline V CDR1 and CDR2: MDHEN, SYDVKM. The CDR3 sequence is 18 residues long. J was trimmed by 4 bases and V by 5 bases; bases with no gene match: 17. The CDR3 protein is CASSIPPGQGNVGTEAFF. The CDR3 nucleotides read TGTGCCAGCAGTATTCCACCTGGACAGGGGAATGTGGGCACTGAAGCTTTCTTT.

The chain is built from TRBV28 and TRBJ1-6, with unresolved D. This CDR3 is built from 16 residues. CDR1 is MDHEN and CDR2 is SYDVKM in the germline V gene. V lost 4 bases and J lost 0, with 10 bases in between. The CDR3 DNA reads TGTGCCAGCAGTTCGCCCGGTAGCTCCTATAATTCACCCCTCCACTTT. Protein: CASSSPGSSYNSPLHF.

This rearrangement joins TRBV9 to TRBJ1-4; D uncertain. This CDR3 contains 14 residues. V was shortened by 8 bases and J by 4 bases, with 15 bases between the two germline ends. CDR1 and CDR2 from the germline V gene are SGDLS and YYNGEE. The CDR3 DNA follows: TGTGCCAGACCCCCCCTCACGGGTAATGAAAAACTGTTTTTT. Its translation is CARPPLTGNEKLFF.

V and J are TRBV11-2 and TRBJ2-2, with D possibly TRBD1 on 6 matching bases. The V and J ends lost 7 bases and 7 bases respectively, with 16 bases between them. Germline CDR1 reads SGHAT; CDR2 reads FQNNGV. This CDR3 comprises 14 residues. The chain's CDR3 is CASIVQGRVGELFF. As DNA, the CDR3 is TGTGCCAGCATCGTACAGGGTCGGGTCGGGGAGCTGTTTTTT.

This chain links TRBV11-2 with TRBJ1-5; weak D call: TRBD1 (5 bases). The V end was cut by 5 bases, the J end by 8 bases, with 16 bases between. Germline CDR1 and CDR2: SGHAT and FQNNGV. The CDR3 has 14 amino acids. For the CDR3, the DNA is TGTGCCAGCAGCGTATCCGGGACGGCTAAGCCCCAGCATTTT. Its translation: CASSVSGTAKPQHF.

The chain recombines TRBV7-2 with TRBJ1-5; D unresolved. The germline gives CDR1 SGHTA, CDR2 FQGNSA. Deletions cut 5 bases from V and 3 bases from J, with 5 bases between. This CDR3 is 12 amino acids long. The CDR3 DNA is TGTGCCAGCAGCCAATACAATCAGCCCCAGCATTTT. As protein: CASSQYNQPQHF.